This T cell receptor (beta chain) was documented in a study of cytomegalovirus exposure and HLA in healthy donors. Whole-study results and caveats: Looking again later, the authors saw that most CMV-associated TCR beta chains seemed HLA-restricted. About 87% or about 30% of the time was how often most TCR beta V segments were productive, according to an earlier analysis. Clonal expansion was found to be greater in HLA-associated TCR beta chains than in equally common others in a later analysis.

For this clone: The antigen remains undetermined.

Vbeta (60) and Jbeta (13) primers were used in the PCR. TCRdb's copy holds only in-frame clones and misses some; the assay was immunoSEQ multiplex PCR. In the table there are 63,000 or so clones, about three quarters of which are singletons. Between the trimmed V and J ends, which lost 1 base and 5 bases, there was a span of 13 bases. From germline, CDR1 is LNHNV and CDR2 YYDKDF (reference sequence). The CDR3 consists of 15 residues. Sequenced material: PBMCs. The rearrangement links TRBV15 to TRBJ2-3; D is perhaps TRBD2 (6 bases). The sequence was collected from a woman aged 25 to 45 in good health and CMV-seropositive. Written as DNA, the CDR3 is TGTGCCACCAGCAGAGGTCGCGGGATTGGAGATACGCAGTATTTT. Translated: CATSRGRGIGDTQYF.